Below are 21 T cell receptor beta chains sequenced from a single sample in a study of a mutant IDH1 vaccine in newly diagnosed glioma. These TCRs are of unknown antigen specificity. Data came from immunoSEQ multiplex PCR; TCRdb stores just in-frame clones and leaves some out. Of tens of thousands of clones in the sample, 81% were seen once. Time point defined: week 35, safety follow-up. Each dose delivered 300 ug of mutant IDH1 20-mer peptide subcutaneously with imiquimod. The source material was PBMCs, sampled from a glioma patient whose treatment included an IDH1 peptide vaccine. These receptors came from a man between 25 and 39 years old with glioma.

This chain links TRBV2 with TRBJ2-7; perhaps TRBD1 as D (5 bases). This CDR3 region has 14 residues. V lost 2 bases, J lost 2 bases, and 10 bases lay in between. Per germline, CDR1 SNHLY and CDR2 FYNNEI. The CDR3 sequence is CASSEQGAPYEQYF. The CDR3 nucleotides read TGTGCCAGCAGTGAACAGGGTGCCCCCTACGAGCAGTACTTC.

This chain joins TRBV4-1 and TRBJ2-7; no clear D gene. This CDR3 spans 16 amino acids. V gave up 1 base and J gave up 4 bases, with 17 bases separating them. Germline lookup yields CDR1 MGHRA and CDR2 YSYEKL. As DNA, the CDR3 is TGCGCCAGCAGCCAAGGTCGGGCCTCCCTTCGGTACGAGCAGTACTTC. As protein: CASSQGRASLRYEQYF.

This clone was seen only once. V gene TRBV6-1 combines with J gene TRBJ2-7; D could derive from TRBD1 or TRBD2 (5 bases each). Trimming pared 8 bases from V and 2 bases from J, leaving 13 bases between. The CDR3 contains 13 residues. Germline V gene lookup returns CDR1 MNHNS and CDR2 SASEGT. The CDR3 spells CASWGRETYEQYF. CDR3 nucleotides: TGTGCCAGCTGGGGCAGGGAGACCTACGAGCAGTACTTC.

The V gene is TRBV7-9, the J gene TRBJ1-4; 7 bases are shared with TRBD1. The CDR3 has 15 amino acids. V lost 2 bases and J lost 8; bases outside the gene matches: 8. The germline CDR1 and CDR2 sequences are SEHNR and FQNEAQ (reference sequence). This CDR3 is CASSLIGADREKLFF. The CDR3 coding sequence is TGTGCCAGCAGCTTAATAGGGGCGGACAGGGAAAAACTGTTTTTT. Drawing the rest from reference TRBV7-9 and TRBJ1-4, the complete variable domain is DTGVSQNPRHKITKRGQNVTFRCDPISEHNRLYWYRQTLGQGPEFLTYFQNEAQLEKSRLLSDRFSAERPKGSFSTLEIQRTEQGDSAMYLCASSLIGADREKLFFGSGTQLSVL.

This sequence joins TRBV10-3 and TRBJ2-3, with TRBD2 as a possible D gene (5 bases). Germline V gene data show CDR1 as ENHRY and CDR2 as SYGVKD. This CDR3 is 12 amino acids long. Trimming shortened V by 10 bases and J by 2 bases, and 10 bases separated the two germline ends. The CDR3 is CATTGSTDTQYF. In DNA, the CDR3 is TGTGCCACGACGGGGTCCACAGATACGCAGTATTTT.

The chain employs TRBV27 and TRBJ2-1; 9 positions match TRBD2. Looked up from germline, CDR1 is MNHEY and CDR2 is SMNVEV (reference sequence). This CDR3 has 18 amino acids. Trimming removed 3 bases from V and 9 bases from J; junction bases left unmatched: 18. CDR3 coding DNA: TGTGCCAGCAGTTTCACCTCGGGGGCGGGAGGGCCGTCAGGTGAGCAGTTCTTC. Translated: CASSFTSGAGGPSGEQFF.

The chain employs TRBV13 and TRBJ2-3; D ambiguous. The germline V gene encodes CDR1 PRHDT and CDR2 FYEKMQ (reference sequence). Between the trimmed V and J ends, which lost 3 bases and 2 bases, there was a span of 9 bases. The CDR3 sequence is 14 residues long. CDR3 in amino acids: CASSFMSDTDTQYF. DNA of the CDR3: TGTGCCAGCAGCTTCATGAGCGACACAGATACGCAGTATTTT.

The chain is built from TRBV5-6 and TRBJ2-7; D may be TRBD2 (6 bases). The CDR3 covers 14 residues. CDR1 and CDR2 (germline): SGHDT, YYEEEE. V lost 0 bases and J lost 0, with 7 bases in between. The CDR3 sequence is CASSLDGSSYEQYF. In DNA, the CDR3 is TGTGCCAGCAGCTTGGACGGGAGCTCCTACGAGCAGTACTTC.

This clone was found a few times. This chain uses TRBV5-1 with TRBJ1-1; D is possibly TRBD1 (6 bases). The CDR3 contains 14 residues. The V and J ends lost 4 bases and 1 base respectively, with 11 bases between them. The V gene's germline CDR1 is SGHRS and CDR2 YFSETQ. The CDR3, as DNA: TGCGCCAGCAGCCGGGGAGGGGGGAACACTGAAGCTTTCTTT. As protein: CASSRGGGNTEAFF.

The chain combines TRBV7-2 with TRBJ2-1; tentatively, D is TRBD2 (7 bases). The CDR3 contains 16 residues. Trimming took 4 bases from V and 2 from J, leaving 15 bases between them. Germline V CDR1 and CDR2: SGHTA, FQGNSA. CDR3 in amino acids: CASSYDSGGPYNEQFF. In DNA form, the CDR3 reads TGTGCCAGCAGCTACGATTCGGGGGGCCCCTACAATGAGCAGTTCTTC.

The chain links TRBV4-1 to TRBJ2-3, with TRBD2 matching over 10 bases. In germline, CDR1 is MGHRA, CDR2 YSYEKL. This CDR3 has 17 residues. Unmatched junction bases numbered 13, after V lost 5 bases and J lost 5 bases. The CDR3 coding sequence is TGCGCCAGCAGCTCTCAGGCTAGCGGGAGAAAGGGAGATACGCAGTATTTT. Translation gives CASSSQASGRKGDTQYF.

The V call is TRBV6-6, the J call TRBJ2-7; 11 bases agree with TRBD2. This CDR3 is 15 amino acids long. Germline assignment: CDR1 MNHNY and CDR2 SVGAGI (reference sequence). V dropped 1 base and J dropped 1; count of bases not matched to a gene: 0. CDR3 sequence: CASSYLAGGSYEQYF. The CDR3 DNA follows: TGTGCCAGCAGTTACTTAGCGGGAGGGTCCTACGAGCAGTACTTC.

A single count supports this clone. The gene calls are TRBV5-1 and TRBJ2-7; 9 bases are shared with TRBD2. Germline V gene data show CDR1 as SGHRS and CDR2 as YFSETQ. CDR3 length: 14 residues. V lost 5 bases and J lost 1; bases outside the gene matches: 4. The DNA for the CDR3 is TGCGCCAGCAGATTCCTAGCGGGGTCCTACGAGCAGTACTTC. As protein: CASRFLAGSYEQYF.

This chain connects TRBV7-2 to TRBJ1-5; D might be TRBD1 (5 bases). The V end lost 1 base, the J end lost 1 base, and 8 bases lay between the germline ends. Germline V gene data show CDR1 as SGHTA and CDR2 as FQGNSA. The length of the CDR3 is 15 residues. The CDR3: CASSLGGLSNQPQHF. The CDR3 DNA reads TGTGCCAGCAGCTTAGGGGGACTGAGCAATCAGCCCCAGCATTTT.

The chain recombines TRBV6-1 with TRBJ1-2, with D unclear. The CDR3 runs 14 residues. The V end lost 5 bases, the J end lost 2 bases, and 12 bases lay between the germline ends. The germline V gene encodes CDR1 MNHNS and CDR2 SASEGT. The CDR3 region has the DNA TGTGCCAGCAGTTCTCTTCCTGGGAACTATGGCTACACCTTC. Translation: CASSSLPGNYGYTF.

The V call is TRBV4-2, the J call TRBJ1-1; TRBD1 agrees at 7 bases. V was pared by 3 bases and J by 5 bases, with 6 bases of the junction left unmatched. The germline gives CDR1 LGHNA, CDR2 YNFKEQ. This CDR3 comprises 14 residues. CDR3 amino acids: CASSQATGITEAFF. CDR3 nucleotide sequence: TGTGCCAGCAGCCAGGCGACAGGGATTACTGAAGCTTTCTTT.

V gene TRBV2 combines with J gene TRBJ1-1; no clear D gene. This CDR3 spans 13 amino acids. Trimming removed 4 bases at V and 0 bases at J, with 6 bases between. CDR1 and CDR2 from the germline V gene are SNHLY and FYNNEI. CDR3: CASSADMNTEAFF. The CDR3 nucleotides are TGTGCCAGCAGTGCCGACATGAACACTGAAGCTTTCTTT.

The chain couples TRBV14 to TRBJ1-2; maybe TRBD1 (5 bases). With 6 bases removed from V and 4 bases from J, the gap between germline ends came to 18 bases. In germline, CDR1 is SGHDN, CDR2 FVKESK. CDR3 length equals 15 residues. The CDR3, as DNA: TGTGCCAGCAGTTTCACCACAGGAGAAGCCTATGGCTACACCTTC. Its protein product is CASSFTTGEAYGYTF.

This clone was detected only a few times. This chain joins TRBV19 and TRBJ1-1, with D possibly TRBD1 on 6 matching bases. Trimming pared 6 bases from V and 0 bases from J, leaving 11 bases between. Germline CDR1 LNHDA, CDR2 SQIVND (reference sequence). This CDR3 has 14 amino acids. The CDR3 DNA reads TGTGCCAGTAGGGTACAGGGCATGAACACTGAAGCTTTCTTT. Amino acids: CASRVQGMNTEAFF.

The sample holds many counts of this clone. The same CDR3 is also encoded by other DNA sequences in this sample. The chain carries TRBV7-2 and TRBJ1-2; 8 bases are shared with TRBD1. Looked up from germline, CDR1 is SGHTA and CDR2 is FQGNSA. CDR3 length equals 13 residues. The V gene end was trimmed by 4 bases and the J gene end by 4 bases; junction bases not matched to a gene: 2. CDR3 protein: CASSSGQGYGYTF. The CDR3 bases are TGTGCCAGCAGCTCCGGACAGGGCTATGGCTACACCTTC. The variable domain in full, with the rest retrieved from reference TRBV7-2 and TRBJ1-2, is GAGVSQSPSNKVTEKGKDVELRCDPISGHTALYWYRQSLGQGLEFLIYFQGNSAPDKSGLPSDRFSAERTGGSVSTLTIQRTQQEDSAVYLCASSSGQGYGYTFGSGTRLTVV.

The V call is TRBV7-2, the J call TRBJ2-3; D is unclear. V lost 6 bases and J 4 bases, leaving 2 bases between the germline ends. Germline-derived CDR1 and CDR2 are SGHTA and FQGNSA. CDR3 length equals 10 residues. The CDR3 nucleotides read TGTGCCAGCAGGGCAGATACGCAGTATTTT. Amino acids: CASRADTQYF.